This T cell receptor (beta chain) was identified in a study of blood T cell repertoires in COVID-19. Donors in Cohort 3 counted as recovered after two negative PCRs, clearance, or symptom resolution. This CDR3 is built from 15 residues. Germline assignment: CDR1 SGHTA and CDR2 FQGNSA. Trimming left V 4 bases short and J 0 bases short, with 13 bases between. In the study's own analysis: Reference gene primer amplification yielded estimated nucleated cell counts. TCRdb's table, derived via immunoSEQ multiplex PCR, lists solely in-frame clones and lacks some. V, J and clone size are taken as reported in that table, and D and trimming were inferred from the DNA itself. Altogether more than 200,000 clones are present, around 90% being singletons, with the ten largest covering 10% to 14%.

The chain uses TRBV7-2 and TRBJ2-7, with D tentatively TRBD2 (6 bases). The receptor comes from a man aged 25-40 years who had recovered from COVID-19. Sequencing was carried out using PBMCs or T cells enriched from blood (not recorded which). The CDR3 sequence: CASSSGGANSYEQYF. CDR3 sequence (DNA): TGTGCCAGCAGCTCCGGAGGGGCCAACTCCTACGAGCAGTACTTC.